What follows is one T cell receptor (beta chain) and its context. The antigen is undetermined. The data were obtained in a study of naive and memory T cell subsets. Two oligonucleotides, mixed equimolar, formed the beta constant-region primer covering TRBC1 and TRBC2. The ligated cDNA underwent four PCR rounds using SP2 and nested alpha and beta constant-region primers. TCRdb reprocessed the UMI-ligation and nested PCR reads via MiXCR and lists one record per CDR3 protein. The table has 85,000 to 130,000 distinct CDR3 sequences, 14% seen once. The ends were cut back, 9 bases at V and 5 bases at J, with 20 bases in the middle. The germline CDR1 and CDR2 sequences are LGHDT and YNNKEL (reference sequence). This CDR3 comprises 14 residues. Broader study findings: Over 85% of naive TCR sequences appeared only once, unlike memory subsets. Especially in CD8 cells, naive repertoires contained a few larger clonotypes, possibly CD45RA-re-expressing memory cells. Diversity fell and Gini index rose from naive through CM, EM, EMRA.

Sequenced input: naive CD8+ T cells from blood. The clonotype originates from a human donor in good health. The V call is TRBV3-1, the J call TRBJ2-7, with a possible D match to TRBD1 (5 bases). In nucleotides, the CDR3 is TGTGCCAGAAGTCCTGCCGGCAGGGCCCACGAGCAGTACTTC. Protein product: CARSPAGRAHEQYF.